This TCR beta chain is drawn from a study of shared clonotypes between healthy human individuals. Across the study: CD4 naive and memory got three plates each, CD8 naive two, CD8 memory one. Study conclusions and caveats: In general, naive subsets displayed greater estimated richness than memory subsets did. Clonotype sharing across donors was expected to vary with sequencing depth. Among several donors, roughly 5% of naive CD4 clonotypes were found in common.

A note on this clone: The antigen is not known.

The protocol was immunoSEQ multiplex PCR, while the TCRdb copy is restricted to in-frame clones and leaves out a portion. The sample lists some 1.5 million clones, around 97% seen once, with about 1.2% in the top ten. V was pared by 0 bases and J by 3 bases, with 12 bases between. This CDR3 has 16 residues. Germline CDR1 is SGDLS and CDR2 is YYNGEE. This TCR came from a young man in good health. This chain joins TRBV9 and TRBJ2-2; possibly TRBD1 for D (6 bases). Sequences were obtained from naive CD4+ T cells sorted from blood. Subset indicated: CD45RA+ positively selected. Here the CDR3 DNA reads TGTGCCAGCAGCGTAGGGCTGCAGGGGCACACCGGGGAGCTGTTTTTT. It encodes CASSVGLQGHTGELFF.